This TCR beta chain was identified in a study of blood T cell repertoires in COVID-19. Sequenced by immunoSEQ multiplex PCR; TCRdb stores in-frame clones only, minus some. The repertoire consists of about 140,000 clones, with 88% occurring once and the leading ten covering 10% to 13%. Trimming at V came to 4 bases and at J to 7 bases, leaving 10 bases not matched to a gene. Per the germline V gene, CDR1 is LNHDA and CDR2 is SQIVND (reference sequence). The CDR3 totals 17 residues. The TCR originated in a man aged 45 to 65 with active or convalescent COVID-19. Sample: peripheral blood. The rearrangement uses TRBV19 and TRBJ2-7; 16 bases map to TRBD2. In DNA, the CDR3 is TGTGCCAGTAGTACGGGACTAGCGGGAGGGCGGTTGCGGGAGCAGTACTTC. Translated, it gives CASSTGLAGGRLREQYF.